This T cell receptor beta chain was identified in a study of tumour-infiltrating T cells in Burkitt lymphoma. Study summary: Overall and progression-free survival were predicted by productive clonality.

Germline assignment: CDR1 SGHRS and CDR2 YFSETQ. The CDR3 consists of 13 residues. The protocol was immunoSEQ multiplex PCR, while the TCRdb copy is restricted to in-frame clones and leaves out a portion. The table has approximately 4,400 clones, 15% to 20% seen once. Sequenced material: tumor tissue. The sequence was obtained from a human donor with diffuse large B-cell lymphoma. Some clones in this sample may be carry-over from other donors' samples. V is TRBV5-1 and J is TRBJ2-7; D is perhaps TRBD1 (5 bases). The J call is in doubt because the DNA end fits TRBJ2-5 better. DNA of the CDR3: TGCGCCAGCAGCCCCCGGACACAAGAGACCCAGTACTTC. Translating it yields CASSPRTQETQYF.